Sequencing of this TCR beta chain was carried out in a study of identical twins. Trimming cost V 5 bases and J 8 bases, with 19 bases left between them. This CDR3 has 15 residues. Germline CDR1 and CDR2: SEHNR and FQNEAQ (reference sequence). Through template switching, a universal primer site was introduced, and the cDNA contained unique molecular identifiers. TCRdb independently ran MiXCR on the 5' RACE reads; one entry per CDR3 protein. Of some 500,000 distinct CDR3 sequences listed, more than 9% are singletons. The same data also went into a second study, on yellow fever vaccine responses in identical twins.

The sequence was obtained from a woman between 18 and 30 years old in good health. What was sequenced was PBMCs. V and J are TRBV7-9 and TRBJ2-1; either TRBD1 or TRBD2 may fit D (5 bases each). This CDR3 reads CASSPGLTAGDEQFF. CDR3 in DNA: TGTGCCAGCAGCCCCGGGCTGACAGCCGGGGATGAGCAGTTCTTC.